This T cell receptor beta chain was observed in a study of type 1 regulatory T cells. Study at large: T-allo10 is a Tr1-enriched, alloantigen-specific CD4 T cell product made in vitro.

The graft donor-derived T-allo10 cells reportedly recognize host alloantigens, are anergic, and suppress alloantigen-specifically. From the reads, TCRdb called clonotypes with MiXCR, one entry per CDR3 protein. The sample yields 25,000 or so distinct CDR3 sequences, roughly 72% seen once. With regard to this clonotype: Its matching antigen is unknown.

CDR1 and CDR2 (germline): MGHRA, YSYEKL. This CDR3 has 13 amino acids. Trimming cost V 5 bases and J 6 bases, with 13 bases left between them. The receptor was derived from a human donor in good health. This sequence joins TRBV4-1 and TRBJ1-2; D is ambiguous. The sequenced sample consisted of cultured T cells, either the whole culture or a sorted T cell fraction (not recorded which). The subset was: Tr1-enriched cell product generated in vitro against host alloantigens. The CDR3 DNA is TGCGCCAGCAGCTCCCGGACCAAGGATGGCTACACCTTC. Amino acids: CASSSRTKDGYTF.